A single sample is the source of the 5 T cell receptor beta chains below, sequenced in a study of OX40 agonist ivuxolimab in advanced cancers. Libraries were made using the immunoSEQ multiplex PCR assay. TCRdb took this table from immuneACCESS and kept in-frame rearrangements with V and J called. Such tables lack part of the clones; where checked against another copy, unresolved V genes explain under half of the gap, and the rest is unexplained. A total of roughly 44,000 clones appear in this sample, 80% of them only once. In total, the top ten clones hold approximately 6.8% of the sample. The sequenced sample was CD4+ or CD8+ T cells sorted from blood, obtained in a trial of the OX40 agonist ivuxolimab. These receptors were collected from an adult with an advanced solid tumor such as melanoma, head and neck, liver or kidney cancer.

V gene TRBV19 combines with J gene TRBJ2-2; D call uncertain. V lost 6 bases, J lost 3 bases, and 11 bases lay in between. CDR3 size: 14 residues. Germline V gives CDR1 LNHDA, CDR2 SQIVND (reference sequence). This CDR3 is CASRQDPYTGELFF. As DNA, the CDR3 is TGTGCCAGTAGGCAGGACCCGTACACCGGGGAGCTGTTTTTT. The full variable domain, with the rest looked up from reference TRBV19 and TRBJ2-2, is DGGITQSPKYLFRKEGQNVTLSCEQNLNHDAMYWYRQDPGQGLRLIYYSQIVNDFQKGDIAEGYSVSREKKESFPLTVTSAQKNPTAFYLCASRQDPYTGELFFGEGSRLTVL.

V is TRBV7-8 and J is TRBJ1-3; D ambiguous. Germline assignment: CDR1 SGHVS and CDR2 FQNEAQ. The V end lost 0 bases, the J end lost 4 bases, and 10 bases lay between the germline ends. CDR3 length: 15 amino acids. The CDR3 sequence is CASSLARVGGNTIYF. The CDR3 bases are TGTGCCAGCAGCTTAGCGAGGGTAGGGGGAAACACCATATATTTT.

The V call is TRBV7-7, the J call TRBJ2-2; TRBD1 is a possible D gene (6 bases). V lost 4 bases to trimming and J lost 0 bases, with 6 bases between them. The CDR3 has 14 amino acids. Germline CDR1 reads SSHAT; CDR2 reads FNYEAQ (reference sequence). The CDR3 sequence: CASSWTANTGELFF. In DNA form, the CDR3 reads TGTGCCAGCAGCTGGACAGCGAACACCGGGGAGCTGTTTTTT.

CDR3 sequence reads: CASSLALGNTEAFF. CDR3 DNA: TGTGCCAGCAGCTTAGCGCTCGGGAACACTGAAGCTTTCTTT. The chain recombines TRBV7-8 with TRBJ1-1; D uncertain. V lost 0 bases and J 1 base, leaving 6 bases between the germline ends. The CDR3 extends over 14 amino acids. Germline-derived CDR1 and CDR2 are SGHVS and FQNEAQ.

V is TRBV5-1 and J is TRBJ2-6, with D possibly being TRBD2 (6 bases). Trimming took 4 bases from V and 0 from J, leaving 17 bases between them. The germline CDR1 and CDR2 sequences are SGHRS and YFSETQ. The CDR3 sequence is 18 residues long. The DNA of the CDR3 is TGCGCCAGCAGCCTCACCGGGACTTCCAGCTCTGGGGCCAACGTCCTGACTTTC. Amino acid sequence: CASSLTGTSSSGANVLTF.